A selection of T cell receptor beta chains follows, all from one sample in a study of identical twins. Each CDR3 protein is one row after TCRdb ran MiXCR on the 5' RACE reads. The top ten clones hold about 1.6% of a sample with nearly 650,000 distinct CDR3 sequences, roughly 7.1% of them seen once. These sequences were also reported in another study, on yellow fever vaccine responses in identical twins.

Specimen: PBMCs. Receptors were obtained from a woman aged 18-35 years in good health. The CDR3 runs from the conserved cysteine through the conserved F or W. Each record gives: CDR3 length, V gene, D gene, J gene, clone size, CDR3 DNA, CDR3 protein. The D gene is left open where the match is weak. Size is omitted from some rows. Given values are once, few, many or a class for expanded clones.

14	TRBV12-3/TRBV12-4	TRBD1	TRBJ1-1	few	TGTGCCAGCAGTCAGACAGGGACCCAAAACCGGGCTTTCTTT	CASSQTGTQNRAFF
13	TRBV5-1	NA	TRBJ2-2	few	TGCGCCAGCCTCCTTTCGAACACCGGGGAGCTGTTTTTT	CASLLSNTGELFF
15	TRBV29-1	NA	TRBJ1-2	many	TGCAGCGTTGGATTCCTTAAACGGGGGGACTATGGCTACACCTTC	CSVGFLKRGDYGYTF
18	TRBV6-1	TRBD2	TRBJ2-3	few	TGTGCCAGCAGTGAGGCCGGATTGGCGGGAGGGTTGACAGATACGCAGTATTTT	CASSEAGLAGGLTDTQYF
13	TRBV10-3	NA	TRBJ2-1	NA	TGTGCGTCCGGGACAAATAATTACAATGAGCAGTTCTTC	CASGTNNYNEQFF
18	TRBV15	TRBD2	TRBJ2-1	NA	TGTGCCACCAAAAGGACTAGCGGGAAAACCCTTTTTTACAATGAGCAGTTCTTC	CATKRTSGKTLFYNEQFF
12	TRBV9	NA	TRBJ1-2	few	TGTGCCAGCAGCGTAGGTACTTATGGCTACACCTTC	CASSVGTYGYTF
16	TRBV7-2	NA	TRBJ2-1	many	TGTGCCAGCAGCTTAGTCCCTACACGCTCCTACAATGAGCAGTTCTTC	CASSLVPTRSYNEQFF
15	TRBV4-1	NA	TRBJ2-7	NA	TGCGCCAGCAGCCAAGATTTTTGGGAGACCTACGAGCAGTACTTC	CASSQDFWETYEQYF
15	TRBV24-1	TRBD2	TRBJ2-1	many	TGTGCCACCAGTGTTACGGGAGGGTTATGGAATGAGCAGTTCTTC	CATSVTGGLWNEQFF
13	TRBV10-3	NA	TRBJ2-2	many	TGTGCCATCAGTGACCACACCAGCGGGGAGCTGTTTTTT	CAISDHTSGELFF
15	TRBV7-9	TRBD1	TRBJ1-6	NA	TGTGCCAGCAGCTCCGAGGGGGCGGCTAATTCACCCCTCCACTTT	CASSSEGAANSPLHF
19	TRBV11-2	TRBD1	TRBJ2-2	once	TGTGCCAGCAGCTTATTTTTCCCGATTGAGGGGGCGGGTACCGGGGAGCTGTTTTTT	CASSLFFPIEGAGTGELFF
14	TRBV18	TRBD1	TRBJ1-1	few	TGTGCCAGCTCACCGGACAGGGGGCTCGGTGAAGCTTTCTTT	CASSPDRGLGEAFF
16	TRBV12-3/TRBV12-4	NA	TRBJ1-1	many	TGTGCCAGCAGTTTAGGTTGGGGGTCCCTGAACACTGAAGCTTTCTTT	CASSLGWGSLNTEAFF
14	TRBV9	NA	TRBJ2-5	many	TGTGCCAGCAGCCCAGGGCTGGGGCTGGAGACCCAGTACTTC	CASSPGLGLETQYF
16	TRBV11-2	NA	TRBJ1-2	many	TGTGCCAGCAGCTTAGCCCCAGGGAGGACTGTAAGTGGCTACACCTTC	CASSLAPGRTVSGYTF
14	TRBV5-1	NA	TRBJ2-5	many	TGCGCCAGCAGCTTGGAGGCCGGGCGAGAGACCCAGTACTTC	CASSLEAGRETQYF
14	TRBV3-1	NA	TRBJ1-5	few	TGTGCCAGCAGCCAGGGGGTCAGCAATCAGCCCCAGCATTTT	CASSQGVSNQPQHF